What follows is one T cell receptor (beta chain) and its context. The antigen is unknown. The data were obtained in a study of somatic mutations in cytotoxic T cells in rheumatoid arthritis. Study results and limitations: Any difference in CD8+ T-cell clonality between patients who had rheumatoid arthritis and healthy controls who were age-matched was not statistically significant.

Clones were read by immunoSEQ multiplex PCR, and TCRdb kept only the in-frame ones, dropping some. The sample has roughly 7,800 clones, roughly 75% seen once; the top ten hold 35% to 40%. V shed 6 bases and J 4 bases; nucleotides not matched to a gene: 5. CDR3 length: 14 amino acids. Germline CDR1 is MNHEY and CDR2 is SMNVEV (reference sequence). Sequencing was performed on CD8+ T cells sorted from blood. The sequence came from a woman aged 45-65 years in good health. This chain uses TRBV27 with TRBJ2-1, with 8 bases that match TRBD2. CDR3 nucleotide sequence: TGTGCCAGCAGGCGCGGGGGGTGGTACAATGAGCAGTTCTTC. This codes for CASRRGGWYNEQFF.